This note documents a single T cell receptor beta chain sequence. This sample is part of a study of blood T cell repertoires in COVID-19. The CDR3 loop spans 15 amino acids. The germline gives CDR1 LGHDT, CDR2 YNNKEL (reference sequence). Trimming shortened V by 1 base and J by 4 bases, and 13 bases separated the two germline ends. The assay was immunoSEQ multiplex PCR, and TCRdb's table has in-frame clones only and misses some. The sample records about 350,000 clones, roughly 90% being singletons. The receptor's source is a woman aged 25-40 years who had been exposed to COVID-19. What was sequenced was PBMCs or T cells enriched from blood (not recorded which). The V call is TRBV3-1 (or the pseudogene TRBV3-2), the J call TRBJ1-2; D perhaps matches TRBD1 (5 bases). The CDR3, as DNA: TGTGCCAGCAGCCAAGTGATTACAGGAATCTATGGCTACACCTTC. Translation gives CASSQVITGIYGYTF.